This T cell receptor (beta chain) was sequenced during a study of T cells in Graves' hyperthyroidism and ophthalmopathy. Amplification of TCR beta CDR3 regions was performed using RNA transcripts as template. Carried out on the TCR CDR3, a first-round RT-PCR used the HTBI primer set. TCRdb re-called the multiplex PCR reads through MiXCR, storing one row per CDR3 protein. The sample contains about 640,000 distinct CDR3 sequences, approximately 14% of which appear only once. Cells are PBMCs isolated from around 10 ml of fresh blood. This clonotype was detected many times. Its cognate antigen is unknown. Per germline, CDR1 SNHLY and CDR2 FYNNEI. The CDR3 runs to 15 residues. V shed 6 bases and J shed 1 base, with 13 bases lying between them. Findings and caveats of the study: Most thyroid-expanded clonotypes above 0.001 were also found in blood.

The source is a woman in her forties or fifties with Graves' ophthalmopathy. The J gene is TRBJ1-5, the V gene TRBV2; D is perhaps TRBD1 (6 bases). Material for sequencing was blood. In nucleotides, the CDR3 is TGTGCCAGCAGGAGGAGGGGGTTAAGCAATCAGCCCCAGCATTTT. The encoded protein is CASRRRGLSNQPQHF.